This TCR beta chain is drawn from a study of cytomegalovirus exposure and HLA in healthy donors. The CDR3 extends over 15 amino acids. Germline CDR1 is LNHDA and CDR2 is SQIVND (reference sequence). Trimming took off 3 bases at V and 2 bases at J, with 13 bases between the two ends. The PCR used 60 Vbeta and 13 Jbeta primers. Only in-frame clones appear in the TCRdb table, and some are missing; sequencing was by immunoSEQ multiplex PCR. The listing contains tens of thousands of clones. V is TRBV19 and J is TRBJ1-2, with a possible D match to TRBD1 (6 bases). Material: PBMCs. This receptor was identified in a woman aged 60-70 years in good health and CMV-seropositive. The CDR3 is CASSMRTAKNYGYTF. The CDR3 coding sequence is TGTGCCAGTAGTATGCGGACAGCTAAGAACTATGGCTACACCTTC.